This TCR beta chain was profiled in a study of blood T cell repertoires in COVID-19. Background on the study: Italy, Spain and the United States were the sources of the convalescent and acute COVID-19 samples.

In the original workflow: From reference gene primer amplification, estimates of nucleated cell counts were derived. TCRdb keeps only in-frame clones here, not all; method: immunoSEQ multiplex PCR. V, J and clone size reflect that table, while D and trimming were determined from the DNA. The repertoire holds roughly 170,000 clones, about four fifths seen once, with around 7% in the top ten. The CDR3 totals 14 residues. In germline, CDR1 is LNHDA, CDR2 SQIVND (reference sequence). Trimming shortened V by 6 bases and J by 4 bases, and 15 bases separated the two germline ends. The source of this sequence is a human donor in a cohort sampled during active COVID-19. The sequenced sample was peripheral blood. The chain couples TRBV19 to TRBJ2-5, with a possible D match to TRBD2 (7 bases). The CDR3 DNA follows: TGTGCCAGTAGCGAACGGGGGGCCCTAGAGACCCAGTACTTC. Residues: CASSERGALETQYF.